What follows describes a single T cell receptor beta chain. The antigen remains unidentified. The data derive from a study of graft-versus-host responses after intestinal transplantation. The assay was immunoSEQ multiplex PCR, and TCRdb's table has in-frame clones only and misses some. The repertoire holds some 110,000 clones, roughly 92% seen once, with 0.2% to 0.25% in the top ten. V was pared by 3 bases and J by 0 bases, with 14 bases between. CDR1 is LNHDA, CDR2 SQIVND, per germline (reference sequence). The CDR3 runs 16 residues. The sample was unstimulated CD4+ T cells sorted from spleen or lymph node cells, taken before transplant. The rearrangement joins TRBV19 to TRBJ1-1, with a possible D match to TRBD1 (6 bases). This sequence originates from a human donor who was the organ donor for an intestinal transplant. The CDR3: CASSIPGQLMNTEAFF. CDR3 nucleotides: TGTGCCAGTAGTATCCCCGGACAGCTAATGAACACTGAAGCTTTCTTT.